The rows below give T cell receptor beta chains drawn from one sample of a study of long-term antiretroviral therapy in people with HIV. The method was immunoSEQ multiplex PCR; TCRdb's version includes in-frame clones alone and lacks a portion of them. The sample lists roughly 30,000 clones; approximately 87% were seen once. This specimen consisted of unsorted PBMCs, obtained approximately 4.8 years after starting antiretroviral therapy. The receptor source for this set is a man in his forties or fifties with HIV. CDR3s include the opening cysteine and the closing phenylalanine or tryptophan. Fields, in order: D gene, J gene, clone size, V gene, CDR3 DNA, CDR3 protein. A D gene is named only where the DNA matches it firmly. Size is omitted from some rows. Given values are once, few, many or a class for expanded clones.

D gene: .
J gene: TRBJ2-4
clone size: .
V gene: TRBV18
CDR3 DNA: TGTGCCAGCTCACCAGGCACCCGGGTGGACATTCAGTACTTC
CDR3 protein: CASSPGTRVDIQYF

D gene: .
J gene: TRBJ1-1
clone size: .
V gene: TRBV20-1
CDR3 DNA: TGCAGTGCTTGGGACACTGAAGCTTTCTTT
CDR3 protein: CSAWDTEAFF

D gene: .
J gene: TRBJ1-2
clone size: .
V gene: TRBV5-8
CDR3 DNA: TGTGCCAGCAGCAACGGGGGATTTTACACCTTC
CDR3 protein: CASSNGGFYTF

D gene: TRBD1
J gene: TRBJ2-7
clone size: .
V gene: TRBV29-1
CDR3 DNA: TGCAGCGTTGACGGGACAGGGGCTTACCCCTACGAGCAGTACTTC
CDR3 protein: CSVDGTGAYPYEQYF

D gene: TRBD2
J gene: TRBJ2-6
clone size: .
V gene: TRBV11-2
CDR3 DNA: TGTGCCAGCAGCTTAGGTTCGCGCGGGGGGCTTTCTGGGGCCAACGTCCTGACTTTC
CDR3 protein: CASSLGSRGGLSGANVLTF

D gene: .
J gene: TRBJ2-3
clone size: .
V gene: TRBV7-2
CDR3 DNA: TGTGCCAGCAGCTTAGTCCTGCTAGCAGGCACAGATACGCAGTATTTT
CDR3 protein: CASSLVLLAGTDTQYF

D gene: .
J gene: TRBJ1-5
clone size: .
V gene: TRBV7-9
CDR3 DNA: TGTGCCAGCGCTCGAGAAGGCAATCAGCCCCAGCATTTT
CDR3 protein: CASAREGNQPQHF

D gene: .
J gene: TRBJ2-7
clone size: .
V gene: TRBV18
CDR3 DNA: TGTGCCAGCTCATCACTTCCAGGGGCGGGATACGAGCAGTACTTC
CDR3 protein: CASSSLPGAGYEQYF

D gene: .
J gene: TRBJ2-4
clone size: few
V gene: TRBV4-1
CDR3 DNA: TGCGCCAGCAGCCAAGATTTTACCAAAAACATTCAGTACTTC
CDR3 protein: CASSQDFTKNIQYF

D gene: TRBD2
J gene: TRBJ2-3
clone size: once
V gene: TRBV7-3
CDR3 DNA: TGTGCCAGCAGCCTGGGACTAGCTACAGATACGCAGTATTTT
CDR3 protein: CASSLGLATDTQYF

D gene: .
J gene: TRBJ1-2
clone size: few
V gene: TRBV7-9
CDR3 DNA: TGTGCCAGCAGACAGTGGGTCCTTGGCTACACCTTC
CDR3 protein: CASRQWVLGYTF

D gene: TRBD2
J gene: TRBJ2-5
clone size: .
V gene: TRBV10-3
CDR3 DNA: TGTGCCATCAGTACGGGGGGGGGAGAGACCCAGTACTTC
CDR3 protein: CAISTGGGETQYF

D gene: TRBD1
J gene: TRBJ1-2
clone size: .
V gene: TRBV5-1
CDR3 DNA: TGCGCCAGCAGCTTGTCAGGGGGGGACTATGGCTACACCTTC
CDR3 protein: CASSLSGGDYGYTF

D gene: TRBD2
J gene: TRBJ2-2
clone size: once
V gene: TRBV2
CDR3 DNA: TGTGCCAGCAGTTGGGCGGGGGGGAACACCGGGGAGCTGTTTTTT
CDR3 protein: CASSWAGGNTGELFF

D gene: .
J gene: TRBJ1-5
clone size: .
V gene: TRBV30
CDR3 DNA: TGTGCCTGGAGTGGACAGAATAGCAATCAGCCCCAGCATTTT
CDR3 protein: CAWSGQNSNQPQHF

D gene: TRBD2
J gene: TRBJ2-1
clone size: .
V gene: TRBV2
CDR3 DNA: TGTGCCAGCAGTTTGGGGGGGTACAATGAGCAGTTCTTC
CDR3 protein: CASSLGGYNEQFF

D gene: TRBD1
J gene: TRBJ2-3
clone size: .
V gene: TRBV27
CDR3 DNA: TGTGCCAGCAGTCCCGACAGGGGAAGCACAGATACGCAGTATTTT
CDR3 protein: CASSPDRGSTDTQYF

D gene: TRBD2
J gene: TRBJ2-7
clone size: .
V gene: TRBV5-1
CDR3 DNA: TGCGCCAGCAGCACGCAGGGAGGGCCACTCTACGAGCAGTACTTC
CDR3 protein: CASSTQGGPLYEQYF

D gene: TRBD1
J gene: TRBJ2-7
clone size: .
V gene: TRBV5-8
CDR3 DNA: TGTGCCAGCCTCCGATACAGGGGGGCCTACGAGCAGTACTTC
CDR3 protein: CASLRYRGAYEQYF

D gene: .
J gene: TRBJ1-1
clone size: .
V gene: TRBV7-3
CDR3 DNA: TGTGCCAGCAGCTTAGGCGGGGGGAACACTGAAGCTTTCTTT
CDR3 protein: CASSLGGGNTEAFF

D gene: .
J gene: TRBJ1-1
clone size: .
V gene: TRBV7-6
CDR3 DNA: TGTGCCAGCAGCGCTGACAGAGGCACTGAAGCTTTCTTT
CDR3 protein: CASSADRGTEAFF